Presented here are 25 T cell receptor beta chains from one specimen sequenced in a study of T cells in Graves' hyperthyroidism and ophthalmopathy (dated by TCRdb to the late 2010s). Library preparation employed multiplex PCR. Sequencing was carried out with an Illumina HiSeq 2000. The TCR beta CDR3 regions were amplified from RNA transcripts. The first round of RT-PCR for the TCR CDR3 was performed with the HTBI primer set and the Qiagen OneStep RT-PCR kit. TCRdb ran its own pipeline on the public reads, namely fastp trimming at Q25 and MiXCR clone calling, and kept in-frame beta chains. CDR3 protein duplicates are merged, each entry listing the most common genes and DNA. The sample table contains about 380,000 distinct CDR3 sequences; only one count was recorded for 13% of them. Under 25% of the sample comes from the top ten. The sample was blood. Receptors originate from a young man with Graves' hyperthyroidism that later progressed to Graves' ophthalmopathy.

The rearrangement joins TRBV7-9 to TRBJ1-3; possible D gene TRBD1, 6 bases. CDR3 length: 17 amino acids. Germline CDR1 and CDR2: SEHNR and FQNEAQ (reference sequence). The V end was cut by 2 bases, the J end by 0 bases, with 14 bases between. CDR3 sequence (DNA): TGTGCCAGCAGCTTATCAATAACAGGGTACTCTGGAAACACCATATATTTT. Protein sequence: CASSLSITGYSGNTIYF. The variable domain in full, completed from reference TRBV7-9 and TRBJ1-3, reads DTGVSQNPRHKITKRGQNVTFRCDPISEHNRLYWYRQTLGQGPEFLTYFQNEAQLEKSRLLSDRFSAERPKGSFSTLEIQRTEQGDSAMYLCASSLSITGYSGNTIYFGEGSWLTVV.

The chain links TRBV7-8 to TRBJ2-6, with D possibly TRBD1 on 6 matching bases. Germline V gene sequence: CDR1 SGHVS, CDR2 FQNEAQ. The CDR3 sequence is 18 residues long. Trimming took 2 bases from V and 0 from J, leaving 14 bases between them. CDR3 coding DNA: TGTGCCAGCAGCTTATATACAGGGCTATACTCTGGGGCCAACGTCCTGACTTTC. This gives the protein CASSLYTGLYSGANVLTF.

This clonotype was seen many times. V usage is TRBV28 and J usage is TRBJ1-4; TRBD1 matches 9 bases. The CDR3 is made up of 20 amino acids. V gave up 4 bases and J gave up 0 bases; unmatched junction bases: 15. Germline loops: CDR1 MDHEN, CDR2 SYDVKM. CDR3: CASSSPGTGWRGATNEKLFF. Written as DNA, the CDR3 is TGTGCCAGCAGTTCTCCCGGGACAGGGTGGCGAGGGGCAACTAATGAAAAACTGTTTTTT.

The V call is TRBV3-1, the J call TRBJ2-1, with 14 bases that match TRBD2. Germline lookup yields CDR1 LGHDT and CDR2 YNNKEL (reference sequence). J lost 10 bases, V lost 0 bases, and 8 bases had no gene match. CDR3 length: 17 amino acids. This CDR3 reads CASSQDRRLAGGHEQFF. CDR3 DNA sequence: TGTGCCAGCAGCCAAGATCGGAGACTAGCGGGGGGGCACGAGCAGTTCTTC.

This clonotype was recorded at least ten times. This chain uses TRBV7-2 with TRBJ2-3; tentatively, D is TRBD2 (6 bases). Germline V lookup: CDR1 SGHTA, CDR2 FQGNSA. V was pared by 1 base and J by 3 bases, with 14 bases between. The CDR3 extends over 16 amino acids. The DNA for the CDR3 is TGTGCCAGCAGCTTAGGGGGTCGGAGGGGTACAGATACGCAGTATTTT. As protein: CASSLGGRRGTDTQYF.

This clonotype has at least ten counts. The V and J genes are TRBV28 and TRBJ1-6, with D perhaps matching TRBD1 (6 bases). This CDR3 contains 16 residues. The germline gives CDR1 MDHEN, CDR2 SYDVKM. V was pared by 8 bases and J by 3 bases, with 17 bases between. The CDR3 is CASLSEGGFYNSPLHF. For the CDR3, the DNA is TGTGCCAGCCTTTCGGAGGGGGGCTTCTATAATTCACCCCTCCACTTT.

This clonotype was observed many times. The CDR3 loop reads CASSLTPGHLSNQPQHF. The CDR3 DNA follows: TGTGCCAGCAGTTTAACCCCCGGGCACCTTAGCAATCAGCCCCAGCATTTT. The chain has TRBV12-3 or TRBV12-4 and TRBJ1-5; D is undetermined. The CDR3 length is 17 residues. V lost 2 bases and J lost 0, with 14 bases in between.

The rearrangement links TRBV6-1 to TRBJ1-2, with D tentatively TRBD1 (6 bases). Germline V gives CDR1 MNHNS, CDR2 SASEGT. Between the trimmed V and J ends, which lost 5 bases and 6 bases, there was a span of 22 bases. The length of the CDR3 is 16 residues. DNA of the CDR3: TGTGCCAGCAGTTTTCGTGCTGGGGGCGCGATAGATGGCTACACCTTC. Amino acids: CASSFRAGGAIDGYTF.

This clonotype was detected only a few times. The chain is built from TRBV18 and TRBJ2-1; D may correspond to TRBD1 or TRBD2 (5 bases each). The CDR3 is 16 residues long. The germline CDR1 and CDR2 sequences are KGHSH and LQKENI. V lost 6 bases, J lost 5 bases, and 20 bases lay in between. The CDR3 loop reads CASSQLGQKADNEQFF. As DNA, the CDR3 is TGTGCCAGCTCTCAACTCGGACAAAAAGCGGACAATGAGCAGTTCTTC.

This clonotype appeared many times. This chain links TRBV7-8 with TRBJ1-5; D remains unclear. In germline, CDR1 is SGHVS, CDR2 FQNEAQ. The CDR3 runs 14 residues. V lost 5 bases and J lost 2, with 10 bases in between. This CDR3 reads CASSLRFGNQPQHF. CDR3 DNA: TGTGCCAGCAGCCTCCGCTTCGGCAATCAGCCCCAGCATTTT.

This clonotype was observed many times. This chain joins TRBV11-2 and TRBJ2-1; D is undetermined. Trimming left V 4 bases short and J 2 bases short, with 12 bases between. The CDR3 is made up of 15 amino acids. Per the germline V gene, CDR1 is SGHAT and CDR2 is FQNNGV. CDR3 residues: CASSSWTETYNEQFF. CDR3 nucleotide sequence: TGTGCCAGCAGCTCCTGGACGGAAACCTACAATGAGCAGTTCTTC.

This clonotype was counted many times. The genes are TRBV11-2 and TRBJ2-1; 9 nucleotides align to TRBD2. V dropped 7 bases and J dropped 4; count of bases not matched to a gene: 8. This CDR3 spans 15 amino acids. Germline CDR1 reads SGHAT; CDR2 reads FQNNGV. The CDR3 region is CASNKLSGGYNEQFF. The CDR3, as DNA: TGTGCCAGCAACAAACTAAGCGGGGGGTACAATGAGCAGTTCTTC.

V usage is TRBV7-9 and J usage is TRBJ1-2; D gene uncertain. The germline V gene encodes CDR1 SEHNR and CDR2 FQNEAQ (reference sequence). The CDR3 runs to 14 residues. The V end was cut by 0 bases, the J end by 4 bases, with 9 bases between. The CDR3 region is CASSLAAARYGYTF. The CDR3 DNA is TGTGCCAGCAGCTTAGCGGCCGCCCGCTATGGCTACACCTTC.

This clonotype has at least ten counts. The chain links TRBV11-3 to TRBJ2-1; 12 bases are a match to TRBD2. The CDR3 loop spans 18 amino acids. Per germline, CDR1 SGHNT and CDR2 YENEEA. V shed 0 bases and J 0 bases; nucleotides not matched to a gene: 3. CDR3 in DNA: TGTGCCAGCAGCTTAGAGGGGACTAGCGGGTTCTCCTACAATGAGCAGTTCTTC. Amino acids: CASSLEGTSGFSYNEQFF. Based on the CDR3 plus reference TRBV11-3 and TRBJ2-1, the full variable domain is EAGVVQSPRYKIIEKKQPVAFWCNPISGHNTLYWYLQNLGQGPELLIRYENEEAVDDSQLPKDRFSAERLKGVDSTLKIQPAELGDSAVYLCASSLEGTSGFSYNEQFFGPGTRLTVL.

This clonotype has more than one count but fewer than ten. The chain combines TRBV7-9 with TRBJ2-4; 10 nucleotides line up with TRBD1. The CDR3 contains 18 residues. V lost 5 bases, J lost 5 bases, and 15 bases stayed unmatched. Germline CDR1 reads SEHNR; CDR2 reads FQNEAQ (reference sequence). CDR3 DNA sequence: TGTGCCAGCAGCCCGGGGGGGTACCGGGACAGGGGTCAAAACATTCAGTACTTC. Translation gives CASSPGGYRDRGQNIQYF.

This sequence joins TRBV14 and TRBJ1-1; D call uncertain. Germline V lookup: CDR1 SGHDN, CDR2 FVKESK. The CDR3 totals 13 residues. V gave up 0 bases and J gave up 7 bases, with 9 bases separating them. CDR3 sequence reads: CASSQELVGEAFF. The CDR3 nucleotides are TGTGCCAGCAGCCAAGAACTGGTAGGTGAAGCTTTCTTT.

This clonotype came up many times. V gene TRBV5-1 combines with J gene TRBJ1-2; D call uncertain. CDR1 is SGHRS, CDR2 YFSETQ, per germline. The V and J ends lost 0 bases and 0 bases respectively, with 6 bases between them. The length of the CDR3 is 14 residues. CDR3 protein: CASSLASANYGYTF. CDR3 sequence (DNA): TGCGCCAGCAGCTTGGCCAGTGCTAACTATGGCTACACCTTC.

This clonotype has a handful of counts. This chain uses TRBV6-1 with TRBJ2-1, with D hard to call. In germline, CDR1 is MNHNS, CDR2 SASEGT. The CDR3 length is 13 residues. V lost 7 bases and J 10 bases, leaving 17 bases between the germline ends. The CDR3, as DNA: TGTGCCAGCATGAGAGCGTTGGCCTGGGAGCAGTTCTTC. It yields the protein CASMRALAWEQFF.

This CDR3 reads CASSLAPSAGETQYF. CDR3 DNA sequence: TGCGCCAGCAGCTTGGCCCCAAGCGCGGGAGAGACCCAGTACTTC. V gene TRBV5-1 combines with J gene TRBJ2-5, with D tentatively TRBD2 (5 bases). V dropped 0 bases and J dropped 4 bases, with 13 bases sitting between them. The CDR3 runs to 15 residues. CDR1 and CDR2 (germline): SGHRS, YFSETQ.

V and J are TRBV30 and TRBJ2-1, with no clear D. This CDR3 contains 14 residues. Germline CDR1 and CDR2: GTSNPN and SVGIG (reference sequence). Trimming stripped 5 bases from V and 2 bases from J, with 13 bases between. CDR3 in DNA: TGTGCCTGGTACCCCGACAACCCCTACAATGAGCAGTTCTTC. Translating it yields CAWYPDNPYNEQFF.

The chain is built from TRBV10-3 and TRBJ1-2, with D perhaps matching TRBD1 (5 bases). The germline V gene has CDR1 ENHRY and CDR2 SYGVKD. CDR3 size: 12 residues. Trimming took 4 bases from V and 8 from J, leaving 11 bases between them. The CDR3 nucleotides read TGTGCCATCAGTGGTCAGGGTGACGGCTACACCTTC. Residues: CAISGQGDGYTF.

This clonotype has a count of ten or more. The rearrangement joins TRBV2 to TRBJ2-3; perhaps TRBD2 as D (5 bases). V lost 4 bases to trimming and J lost 1 base, with 9 bases between them. Germline V CDR1 and CDR2: SNHLY, FYNNEI. CDR3 size: 14 residues. The CDR3 loop is CASSVGSGTDTQYF. CDR3 bases: TGTGCCAGCAGTGTGGGTAGCGGCACAGATACGCAGTATTTT.

The V gene is TRBV5-4, the J gene TRBJ2-7, with D uncertain. From germline, CDR1 is SGHNT and CDR2 YYREEE (reference sequence). V shed 2 bases and J shed 2 bases, with 11 bases lying between them. The CDR3 loop spans 14 amino acids. CDR3 region: CASSFSSGAYEQYF. As DNA, the CDR3 is TGTGCCAGCAGCTTTTCGTCTGGAGCCTACGAGCAGTACTTC.

In this sample, this clonotype turned up a few times. The chain combines TRBV24-1 with TRBJ2-2; TRBD1 might be the D (6 bases). Germline CDR1 and CDR2: KGHDR and SFDVKD. The CDR3 runs to 14 residues. The germline V and J ends were trimmed by 4 bases and 5 bases, with 10 bases remaining between them. The DNA for the CDR3 is TGTGCCACCAGTGACCGGGACATTACCGGGGAGCTGTTTTTT. Amino acid sequence: CATSDRDITGELFF.

The chain recombines TRBV19 with TRBJ2-1, with a tentative D call TRBD1 (6 bases). There are 14 residues in the CDR3. Germline values: CDR1 LNHDA, CDR2 SQIVND (reference sequence). V lost 6 bases and J lost 6, with 15 bases in between. DNA of the CDR3: TGTGCCAGTAGAGGCAGGGGTCATTTCAATGAGCAGTTCTTC. Translating gives CASRGRGHFNEQFF.